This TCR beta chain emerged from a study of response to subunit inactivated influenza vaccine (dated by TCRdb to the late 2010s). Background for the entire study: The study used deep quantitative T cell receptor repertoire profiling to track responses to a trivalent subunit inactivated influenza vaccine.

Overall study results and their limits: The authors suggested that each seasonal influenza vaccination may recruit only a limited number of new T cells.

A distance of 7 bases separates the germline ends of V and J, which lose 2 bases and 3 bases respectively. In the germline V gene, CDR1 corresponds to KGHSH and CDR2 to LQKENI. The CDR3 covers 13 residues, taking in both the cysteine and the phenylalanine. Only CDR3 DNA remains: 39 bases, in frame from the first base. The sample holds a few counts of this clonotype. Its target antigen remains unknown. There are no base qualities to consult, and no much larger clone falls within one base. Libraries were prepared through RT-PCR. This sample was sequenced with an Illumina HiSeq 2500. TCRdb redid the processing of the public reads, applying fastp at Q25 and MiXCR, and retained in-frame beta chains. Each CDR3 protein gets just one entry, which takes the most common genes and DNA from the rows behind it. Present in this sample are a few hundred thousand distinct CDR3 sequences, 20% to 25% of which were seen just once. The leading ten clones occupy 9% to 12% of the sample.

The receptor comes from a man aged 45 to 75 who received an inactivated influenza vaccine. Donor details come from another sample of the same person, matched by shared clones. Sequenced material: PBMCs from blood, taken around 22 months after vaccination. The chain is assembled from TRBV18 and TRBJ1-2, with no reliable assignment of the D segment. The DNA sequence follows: TGTGCCAGCTCACCATCCCGGGACTATGGCTACACCTTC. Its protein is CASSPSRDYGYTF.